This T cell receptor beta chain came from a study of blood T cell repertoires in COVID-19. Study-wide context: The United States, Italy and Spain provided the acute and convalescent COVID-19 samples.

Per the study methods: How many nucleated cells were present was estimated from reference gene primer amplification. Profiled with immunoSEQ multiplex PCR; TCRdb holds only in-frame clones, not every one. That table is the source of V, J and clone size, and D and trimming were worked out from the DNA. The repertoire holds around 42,000 clones, roughly nine tenths seen once, with around 8.1% in the top ten. Specimen: peripheral blood. This sequence originates from a man aged 30 to 39 with active or convalescent COVID-19.

The CDR3 protein is CASSPSATNEKLFF. Written as DNA, the CDR3 is TGTGCCAGCAGCCCGTCGGCAACTAATGAAAAACTGTTTTTT. The J gene is TRBJ1-4, the V gene TRBV11-2, with unresolved D. V was pared by 5 bases and J by 0 bases, with 7 bases between. The germline gives CDR1 SGHAT, CDR2 FQNNGV. This CDR3 is 14 amino acids long.